The 32 T cell receptor beta chains presented below share a single source sample, sequenced in a study of cytomegalovirus exposure and HLA in healthy donors (dated by TCRdb to about 2017). Receptor amplification or capture employed the immunoSEQ multiplex PCR assay. For the multiplex PCR, a mixture combining 60 forward primers for TCR Vbeta segments and 13 reverse primers for TCR Jbeta segments was used. This is the immuneACCESS table as TCRdb keeps it, with only in-frame sequences that have V and J called. A part of the clones is gone; compared with another copy, unresolved V genes explain less than half, and the rest is unexplained. For this sample the table gives 69,000 or so clones, of which 74% were detected only once. Approximately 10% of the sample lies in the top ten. Source material: PBMCs. These receptors were taken from a woman aged 55-69 years in good health and CMV-seropositive.

This rearrangement joins TRBV25-1 to TRBJ2-7, with D uncertain. Germline lookup yields CDR1 MGHDK and CDR2 SYGVNS. Trimming cost V 2 bases and J 4 bases, with 6 bases left between them. CDR3 length equals 12 residues. CDR3 region: CASSERQYEQYF. CDR3 nucleotide sequence: TGTGCCAGCAGTGAACGTCAGTACGAGCAGTACTTC.

The chain links TRBV4-1 to TRBJ2-3; TRBD1 might be the D (6 bases). The length of the CDR3 is 16 residues. The germline V gene encodes CDR1 MGHRA and CDR2 YSYEKL. The germline V and J ends were trimmed by 1 base and 4 bases, with 15 bases remaining between them. This CDR3 reads CASSQARDIVSDTQYF. The CDR3 DNA sequence: TGCGCCAGCAGCCAAGCCCGGGACATAGTCTCAGATACGCAGTATTTT.

The V and J genes are TRBV11-2 and TRBJ2-5; D unresolved. Per the germline V gene, CDR1 is SGHAT and CDR2 is FQNNGV. The CDR3 has 11 amino acids. V was clipped by 5 bases and J by 5 bases, with 6 bases between them. CDR3 DNA sequence: TGTGCCAGCAGCCCGAGGGAGACCCAGTACTTC. Its protein is CASSPRETQYF.

This clone was seen a handful of times. The chain combines TRBV6-1 with TRBJ1-1; D perhaps matches TRBD1 (5 bases). Germline V gene lookup returns CDR1 MNHNS and CDR2 SASEGT. The V gene lost 4 bases and the J gene lost 5 bases, with 23 bases spanning the gap. There are 17 residues in the CDR3. The CDR3 nucleotides are TGTGCCAGCAGTGCCCGACTCGGCGGGGGAGGTAAGACTGAAGCTTTCTTT. The encoded protein is CASSARLGGGGKTEAFF.

This chain connects TRBV12-5 to TRBJ2-3, with TRBD1 matching over 9 bases. The CDR3 sequence is 15 residues long. Germline loops: CDR1 LGHNT, CDR2 FRNRAP. J was trimmed by 6 bases and V by 2 bases; bases with no gene match: 6. The CDR3 nucleotides are TGTGCTAGTGGTTTGACAACAGGGGGCTCGGATACGCAGTATTTT. Translated, it gives CASGLTTGGSDTQYF.

This chain joins TRBV9 and TRBJ2-3; 7 positions agree with TRBD2. The V segment lost 0 bases and the J segment 1 base; nucleotides outside the gene matches: 2. The CDR3 runs to 15 residues. CDR1 and CDR2 (germline): SGDLS, YYNGEE. CDR3: CASSVATSGTDTQYF. The CDR3 coding sequence is TGTGCCAGCAGCGTAGCTACTAGCGGCACAGATACGCAGTATTTT.

This chain connects TRBV7-2 to TRBJ1-2, with D unclear. The germline gives CDR1 SGHTA, CDR2 FQGNSA. This CDR3 is built from 13 residues. V lost 6 bases to trimming and J lost 4 bases, with 12 bases between them. For the CDR3, the DNA is TGTGCCAGCAGTTCTAGTTCGATCTATGGCTACACCTTC. Its translation: CASSSSSIYGYTF.

This clone was observed a few times. The CDR3 nucleotides are TGTGCCAGTAGGGTAGATTCTGGGGCCAACGTCCTGACTTTC. Its translation is CASRVDSGANVLTF. The chain carries TRBV19 and TRBJ2-6; the D is unclear. The CDR3 totals 14 residues. Germline V gene lookup returns CDR1 LNHDA and CDR2 SQIVND (reference sequence). V was clipped by 6 bases and J by 1 base, with 7 bases between them.

This clone was recorded a few times. The chain employs TRBV27 and TRBJ1-5, with 7 bases matching TRBD1. This CDR3 spans 16 amino acids. Germline values: CDR1 MNHEY, CDR2 SMNVEV (reference sequence). V was pared by 6 bases and J by 2 bases, with 10 bases of the junction left unmatched. DNA for the CDR3: TGTGCCAGCAGCAGATCGACAGGGTTGGGCAATCAGCCCCAGCATTTT. Its protein is CASSRSTGLGNQPQHF.

This clone has only a few counts. The rearrangement joins TRBV12-5 to TRBJ1-5, with D possibly TRBD1 on 6 matching bases. V lost 8 bases and J lost 1, with 18 bases in between. Germline CDR1 LGHNT, CDR2 FRNRAP. This CDR3 contains 16 residues. The CDR3 here is CASTGGLGVSNQPQHF. The CDR3, as DNA: TGTGCTAGTACCGGGGGGCTGGGTGTAAGCAATCAGCCCCAGCATTTT. Supplemented by reference TRBV12-5 and TRBJ1-5, the full variable domain reads DARVTQTPRHKVTEMGQEVTMRCQPILGHNTVFWYRQTMMQGLELLAYFRNRAPLDDSGMPKDRFSAEMPDATLATLKIQPSEPRDSAVYFCASTGGLGVSNQPQHFGDGTRLSIL.

The rearrangement links TRBV9 to TRBJ2-1; 7 nucleotides line up with TRBD1. This CDR3 has 13 residues. The germline V gene encodes CDR1 SGDLS and CDR2 YYNGEE. V trimming: 10 bases; J trimming: 6 bases; junction bases outside the gene matches: 10. CDR3 residues: CASGDSWANEQFF. For the CDR3, the DNA is TGTGCCTCAGGGGACAGCTGGGCCAATGAGCAGTTCTTC.

Of note for this clone: Its ends do not fully match the called genes, so a read error is possible. The V call is TRBV7-7, the J call TRBJ2-5; 7 bases agree with TRBD2. This CDR3 spans 13 amino acids. CDR1 and CDR2 from the germline V gene are SSHAT and FNYEAQ (reference sequence). CDR3 in DNA: TGTGCTAGCAGCTTGAGACTAGCAGAGACCCAGTACTTC. Its protein is CASSLRLAETQYF.

This clone was counted a single time. CDR3 sequence (DNA): TGTGCCAGCAGCCCCTTCGATCAGCCCCAGCATTTT. It is translated as CASSPFDQPQHF. V gene TRBV7-2 combines with J gene TRBJ1-5; no clear D gene. CDR1 SGHTA and CDR2 FQGNSA come from the germline V gene. V was cut by 5 bases and J by 5 bases, with 7 bases left in between. The CDR3 extends over 12 amino acids.

The V gene is TRBV5-1, the J gene TRBJ1-6, with D tentatively TRBD1 (5 bases). The germline CDR1 and CDR2 sequences are SGHRS and YFSETQ. This CDR3 has 15 residues. V was pared by 3 bases and J by 5 bases, with 12 bases between. The CDR3 spells CASSSNRIDNSPLHF. The CDR3 region has the DNA TGCGCCAGCAGCTCCAACAGGATAGATAATTCACCCCTCCACTTT.

The chain has TRBV5-4 and TRBJ2-7; 7 bases line up with TRBD1. The CDR3 loop spans 15 amino acids. Germline V gene lookup returns CDR1 SGHNT and CDR2 YYREEE (reference sequence). Trimming took 3 bases from V and 2 from J; bases not matched to a gene: 8. CDR3 in DNA: TGTGCCAGCAGCTCCCGTGACAGGGCTACCTACGAGCAGTACTTC. Translated, it gives CASSSRDRATYEQYF.

The chain has TRBV5-1 and TRBJ2-1; 7 positions match TRBD1. The CDR3 is 14 amino acids. V shed 4 bases, J shed 5 bases, and the junction held 6 bases outside the gene matches. The germline gives CDR1 SGHRS, CDR2 YFSETQ. The CDR3 region is CASSPGTANNEQFF. The CDR3 nucleotides are TGCGCCAGCAGCCCCGGGACAGCCAACAATGAGCAGTTCTTC.

As concerns this clone: Within the sample, other DNA sequences also encode this same CDR3. The CDR3 spells CASSWTENTEAFF. CDR3 bases: TGTGCCAGTAGTTGGACAGAAAACACTGAAGCTTTCTTT. V is TRBV19 and J is TRBJ1-1; TRBD1 might be the D (6 bases). The ends were cut back, 5 bases at V and 2 bases at J, with 9 bases in the middle. This CDR3 contains 13 residues. The germline V gene has CDR1 LNHDA and CDR2 SQIVND (reference sequence).

This chain joins TRBV5-1 and TRBJ2-1, with D perhaps TRBD2 (5 bases). Trimming stripped 3 bases from V and 1 base from J, with 11 bases between. The CDR3 contains 15 residues. Germline V gene sequence: CDR1 SGHRS, CDR2 YFSETQ. The CDR3 here is CASSSLPGSYNEQFF. The CDR3 coding sequence is TGCGCCAGCAGCTCGCTTCCGGGATCCTACAATGAGCAGTTCTTC.

The chain is built from TRBV9 and TRBJ2-3; 9 bases map to TRBD1. Germline loops: CDR1 SGDLS, CDR2 YYNGEE. There are 15 residues in the CDR3. After removal of 2 bases from V and 3 bases from J, the junction contained 4 bases not matched to a gene. The CDR3 bases are TGTGCCAGCAGCGTCAACAGGGGGCGGACAGATACGCAGTATTTT. Protein sequence: CASSVNRGRTDTQYF.

The chain recombines TRBV2 with TRBJ2-5; D unresolved. In germline, CDR1 is SNHLY, CDR2 FYNNEI. This CDR3 spans 12 amino acids. Trimming removed 3 bases at V and 4 bases at J, with 6 bases between. In DNA form, the CDR3 reads TGTGCCAGCAGTGAGTCCGGAGAGACCCAGTACTTC. Protein: CASSESGETQYF.

The chain joins TRBV10-3 to TRBJ1-2; D gene uncertain. Trimming took 0 bases from V and 5 from J, leaving 16 bases between them. Germline lookup yields CDR1 ENHRY and CDR2 SYGVKD. The CDR3 runs 16 residues. This CDR3 reads CAISESTRAASYGYTF. CDR3 nucleotide sequence: TGTGCCATCAGTGAGTCGACTCGCGCAGCCTCTTATGGCTACACCTTC.

V usage is TRBV5-1 and J usage is TRBJ2-7; 10 bases match TRBD2. Germline V lookup: CDR1 SGHRS, CDR2 YFSETQ. V was clipped by 4 bases and J by 4 bases; unmatched bases: 8. This CDR3 contains 15 residues. The CDR3 protein is CASSRSGLARYEQYF. CDR3 nucleotides: TGCGCCAGCAGCCGGTCGGGACTAGCGAGGTACGAGCAGTACTTC.

As DNA, the CDR3 is TGCGCCAGCCCCTGGGGCAGGCGGAACACTGAAGCTTTCTTT. Translation: CASPWGRRNTEAFF. The chain uses TRBV10-1 and TRBJ1-1; perhaps TRBD1 as D (5 bases). Trimming removed 8 bases from V and 1 base from J, with 14 bases in between. The CDR3 length is 14 residues. The germline V gene encodes CDR1 WNHNN and CDR2 SYGVQD (reference sequence).

The chain carries TRBV2 and TRBJ1-1; tentative D call: TRBD1 (6 bases). From germline, CDR1 is SNHLY and CDR2 FYNNEI. CDR3 length equals 15 residues. The V end was cut by 4 bases, the J end by 6 bases, with 18 bases between. In DNA, the CDR3 is TGTGCCAGCAGTGCTTCAACAGGGTTGAGGGCTGAAGCTTTCTTT. As protein: CASSASTGLRAEAFF. Filled out from reference TRBV2 and TRBJ1-1, the complete variable domain reads EPEVTQTPSHQVTQMGQEVILRCVPISNHLYFYWYRQILGQKVEFLVSFYNNEISEKSEIFDDQFSVERPDGSNFTLKIRSTKLEDSAMYFCASSASTGLRAEAFFGQGTRLTVV.

Note on this clone: Other DNA sequences within the sample encode an identical CDR3. V gene TRBV6-5 combines with J gene TRBJ1-1; D is undetermined. The V gene lost 6 bases and the J gene lost 5 bases, with 10 bases spanning the gap. The CDR3 spans 12 residues. Looked up from germline, CDR1 is MNHEY and CDR2 is SVGAGI. The CDR3 sequence is CASSHPGTEAFF. Written as DNA, the CDR3 is TGTGCCAGCAGCCACCCGGGGACTGAAGCTTTCTTT.

This chain connects TRBV5-1 to TRBJ1-4; D ambiguous. Germline V gene lookup returns CDR1 SGHRS and CDR2 YFSETQ. The CDR3 length is 13 residues. The V end lost 7 bases, the J end lost 3 bases, and 10 bases lay between the germline ends. The CDR3 DNA reads TGCGCCAGCGCAATGTTAGCTAATGAAAAACTGTTTTTT. This encodes CASAMLANEKLFF.

The chain carries TRBV29-1 and TRBJ1-2, with 7 bases aligning to TRBD1. Trimming took 2 bases from V and 4 from J; bases not matched to a gene: 7. This CDR3 region has 14 residues. In germline, CDR1 is SQVTM, CDR2 ANQGSEA. The CDR3 nucleotides read TGCAGCGTTGAAACCGGGACAGCTTCCTATGGCTACACCTTC. The encoded protein is CSVETGTASYGYTF.

The CDR3 is CASTDGITGPLHF. For the CDR3, the DNA is TGTGCCAGCACCGATGGAATCACAGGGCCTCTCCACTTT. J is TRBJ1-6 and V is TRBV7-2, with D possibly TRBD1 on 6 matching bases. Germline lookup yields CDR1 SGHTA and CDR2 FQGNSA. There are 13 residues in the CDR3. Trimming left V 7 bases short and J 16 bases short, with 20 bases between.

This clone was seen ten or more times. Here the CDR3 reads CASSESGRAFSQPQHF. CDR3 nucleotide sequence: TGCGCCAGCAGTGAGTCAGGCAGGGCGTTTTCCCAGCCCCAGCATTTT. The V and J genes are TRBV10-2 and TRBJ1-5, with D possibly being TRBD1 (5 bases). CDR3 length: 16 amino acids. Germline assignment: CDR1 WSHSY and CDR2 SAAADI. Trimming removed 0 bases from V and 7 bases from J, with 16 bases in between.

V usage is TRBV2 and J usage is TRBJ2-2, with D maybe TRBD2 (6 bases). Germline-derived CDR1 and CDR2 are SNHLY and FYNNEI. Trimming shortened V by 7 bases and J by 6 bases, and 12 bases separated the two germline ends. The CDR3 runs to 13 residues. CDR3 protein: CASIASVAGELFF. CDR3 DNA sequence: TGTGCCAGCATTGCTAGCGTGGCCGGGGAGCTGTTTTTT.

Turning to this clone: The CDR3 end shows no conserved phenylalanine or tryptophan, and so a read error is likely. V is TRBV5-1 and J is TRBJ1-5; no clear D gene. Between the trimmed V and J ends, which lost 1 base and 0 bases, there was a span of 5 bases. This CDR3 contains 14 residues. The germline V gene encodes CDR1 SGHRS and CDR2 YFSETQ. CDR3 region: CASSLSDSNQPQHV. As DNA, the CDR3 is TGCGCCAGCAGCTTGAGTGATAGCAATCAGCCCCAGCATGTT.

This chain links TRBV19 with TRBJ1-1, with TRBD1 as a possible D gene (5 bases). The germline CDR1 and CDR2 sequences are LNHDA and SQIVND (reference sequence). The CDR3 has 14 residues. V was pared by 5 bases and J by 0 bases, with 10 bases between. This CDR3 reads CASSWGTLNTEAFF. CDR3 bases: TGTGCCAGTAGTTGGGGCACACTGAACACTGAAGCTTTCTTT. The complete variable domain, with remaining parts taken from reference TRBV19 and TRBJ1-1, reads DGGITQSPKYLFRKEGQNVTLSCEQNLNHDAMYWYRQDPGQGLRLIYYSQIVNDFQKGDIAEGYSVSREKKESFPLTVTSAQKNPTAFYLCASSWGTLNTEAFFGQGTRLTVV.